This T cell receptor beta chain was found in a study of T-cell memory formation after mild COVID-19. Study-level points and caveats: Among contracting clones, CD4+ were mainly CM/EM and CD8+ enriched in EMRA. Clones that contracted from day 15 to 85 had balanced CD4/CD8; later expanders were CD4+ biased. Pre-infection memory showed some responding clones, and this suggested that cross-reactive memory joined. Still unconfirmed is whether the second-wave clones peaking on day 37 recognized SARS-CoV-2.

This clonotype was observed a handful of times. As yet, its antigen is unknown. In TCRdb, the 5' RACE reads were re-called with MiXCR into one record per CDR3 protein. The table lists roughly 220,000 distinct CDR3 sequences, 9.5% of them singletons. The ends were cut back, 0 bases at V and 11 bases at J, with 14 bases in the middle. The CDR3 loop spans 14 amino acids. Germline V gene sequence: CDR1 LGHNA, CDR2 YSLEER. The receptor was derived from a man between 18 and 35 years old who had mild COVID-19 (a few samples of this study predate the infection). Cell type and time point are not known. The rearrangement uses TRBV4-3 and TRBJ2-1, with D possibly matching TRBD2 (5 bases). The sample consisted of PBMCs or a T cell subset sorted from them (not recorded which). The CDR3 coding sequence is TGCGCCAGCAGCCAAGATTTTAGGACTCCAAAGCAGTTCTTC. Amino acids: CASSQDFRTPKQFF.